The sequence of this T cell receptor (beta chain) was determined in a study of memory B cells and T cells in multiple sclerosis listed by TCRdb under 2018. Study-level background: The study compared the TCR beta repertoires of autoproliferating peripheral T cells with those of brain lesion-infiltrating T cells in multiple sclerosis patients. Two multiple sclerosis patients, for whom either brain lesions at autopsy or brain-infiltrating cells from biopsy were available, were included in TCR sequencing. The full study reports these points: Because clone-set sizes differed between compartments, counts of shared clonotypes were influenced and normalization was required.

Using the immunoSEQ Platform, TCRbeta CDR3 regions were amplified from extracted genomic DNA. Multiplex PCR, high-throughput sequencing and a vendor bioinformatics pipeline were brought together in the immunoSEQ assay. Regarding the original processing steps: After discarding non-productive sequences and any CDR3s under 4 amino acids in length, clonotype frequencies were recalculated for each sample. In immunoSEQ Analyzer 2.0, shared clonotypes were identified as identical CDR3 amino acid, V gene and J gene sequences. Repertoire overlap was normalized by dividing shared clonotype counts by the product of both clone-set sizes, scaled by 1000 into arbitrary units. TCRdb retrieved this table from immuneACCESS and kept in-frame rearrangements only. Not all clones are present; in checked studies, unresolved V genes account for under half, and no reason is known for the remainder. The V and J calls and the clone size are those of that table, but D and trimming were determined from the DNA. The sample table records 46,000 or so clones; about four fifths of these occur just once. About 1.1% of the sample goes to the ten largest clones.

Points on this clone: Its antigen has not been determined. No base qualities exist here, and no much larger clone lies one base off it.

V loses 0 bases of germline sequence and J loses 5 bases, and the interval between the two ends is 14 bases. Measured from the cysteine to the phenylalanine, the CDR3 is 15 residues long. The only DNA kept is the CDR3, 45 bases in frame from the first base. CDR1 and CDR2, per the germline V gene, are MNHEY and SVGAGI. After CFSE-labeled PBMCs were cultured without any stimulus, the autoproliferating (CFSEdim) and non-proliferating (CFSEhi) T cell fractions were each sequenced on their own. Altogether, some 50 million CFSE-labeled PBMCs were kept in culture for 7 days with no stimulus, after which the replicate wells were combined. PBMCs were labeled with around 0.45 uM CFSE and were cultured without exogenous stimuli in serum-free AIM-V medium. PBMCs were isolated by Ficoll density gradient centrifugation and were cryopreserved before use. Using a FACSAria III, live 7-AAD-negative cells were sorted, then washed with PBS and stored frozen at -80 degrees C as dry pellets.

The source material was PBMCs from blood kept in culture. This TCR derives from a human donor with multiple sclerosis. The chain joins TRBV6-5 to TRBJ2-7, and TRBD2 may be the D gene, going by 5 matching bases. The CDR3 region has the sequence CASSYSMSPGNEQYF. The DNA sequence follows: TGTGCCAGCAGTTACTCGATGTCTCCCGGGAACGAGCAGTACTTC.